This TCR beta chain was captured in a study of blood T cell repertoires in COVID-19. Study-level background: Collection of acute and convalescent COVID-19 samples took place in the United States, Italy and Spain. PBMCs, B-cell-depleted T cells, or T cells provided the cDNA or gDNA that made up the material.

This clone has just one count. CDR1 is MNHNS and CDR2 is SASEGT in the germline V gene. Trimming pared 1 base from V and 5 bases from J, leaving 18 bases between. The CDR3 has 17 residues. Authors' analysis steps: Reference gene primer amplification yielded estimated nucleated cell counts. The method was immunoSEQ multiplex PCR; TCRdb's version includes in-frame clones alone and lacks a portion of them. The V and J calls and clone size come from that table; D and trimming were worked out from the DNA. This table has fewer than 300,000 clones, approximately 88% appearing once. V is TRBV6-1 and J is TRBJ2-4; D is unresolved. The TCR comes from a man aged 18 to 30 with active or convalescent COVID-19. Sequencing was performed on peripheral blood. The CDR3 here is CASSEVSFFGLQNIQYF. In DNA form, the CDR3 reads TGTGCCAGCAGTGAAGTTTCTTTTTTTGGGCTTCAAAACATTCAGTACTTC.